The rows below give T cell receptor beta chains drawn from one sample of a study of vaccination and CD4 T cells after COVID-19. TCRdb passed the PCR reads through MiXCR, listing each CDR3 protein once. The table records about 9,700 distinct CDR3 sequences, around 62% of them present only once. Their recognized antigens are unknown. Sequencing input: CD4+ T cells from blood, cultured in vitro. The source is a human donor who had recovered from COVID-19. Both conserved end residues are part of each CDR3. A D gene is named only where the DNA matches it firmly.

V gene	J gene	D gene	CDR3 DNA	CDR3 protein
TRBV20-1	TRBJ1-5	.	TGCAGTGCTAGTTTCTCCCGTGGCAATCAGCCCCAGCATTTT	CSASFSRGNQPQHF
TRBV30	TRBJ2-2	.	TGTGCCTGGAGGGTGCGGCGGGGCGGGGAGCTGTTTTTT	CAWRVRRGGELFF
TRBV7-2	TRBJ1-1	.	TGTGCCAGCAGCTTAGTGCTCACCCAAAACACTGAAGCTTTCTTT	CASSLVLTQNTEAFF
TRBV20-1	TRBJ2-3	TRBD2	TGCAGTGCTGGTGGACTAGCGGTCACAGATACGCAGTATTTT	CSAGGLAVTDTQYF
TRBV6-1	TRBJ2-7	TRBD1	TGTGCCAGCAGAGTGGGACAGGCCTCCTACGAGCAGTACTTC	CASRVGQASYEQYF
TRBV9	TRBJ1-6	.	TGTGCCAGCAGCCAAGCCGGGACGGGAAATTCACCCCTCCACTTT	CASSQAGTGNSPLHF
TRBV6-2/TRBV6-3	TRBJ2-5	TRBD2	TGTGCCAGCAGTTACGGCTCGGGGACTAGCGACGAGACCCAGTACTTC	CASSYGSGTSDETQYF
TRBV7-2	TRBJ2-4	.	TGTGCCAGCAGTTACAGCAGGGGCATTCAGTACTTC	CASSYSRGIQYF
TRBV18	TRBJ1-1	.	TGTGCCAGCTCACCACGATCACGGAACACTGAAGCTTTCTTT	CASSPRSRNTEAFF
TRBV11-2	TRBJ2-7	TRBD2	TGTGCCAGCAGCTTAGATCGGATGACTAGCGACGAGCAGTACTTC	CASSLDRMTSDEQYF